A selection of T cell receptor beta chains follows, all from one sample in a study of blood T cell repertoires in COVID-19. Sequencing was performed with immunoSEQ multiplex PCR; in TCRdb, only in-frame clones are kept and a portion is missing. The sample lists about 500,000 clones, about 85% occurring once. Sequenced: PBMCs or T cells enriched from blood (not recorded which). Every receptor here comes from a woman aged 18 to 35 who had recovered from COVID-19. Each CDR3 is given with its conserved first and last residue. A D gene is named only where the DNA matches it firmly. Some rows mark clone size as missing; the rest say once, few, many or name a class of expanded clone.

. | TRBJ2-2 | TRBV7-9 | . | TGTGCCAGCAGCCTTGACACAGTAACCGGGGAGCTGTTTTTT | CASSLDTVTGELFF
. | TRBJ2-1 | TRBV28 | TRBD2 | TGTGCCAGCAACGGGGCGGGGGTAACCTCCTACAATGAGCAGTTCTTC | CASNGAGVTSYNEQFF
. | TRBJ1-1 | TRBV7-3 | . | TGTGCCAGCAGCTCGGGTAATCCTGAAGCTTTCTTT | CASSSGNPEAFF
few | TRBJ2-1 | TRBV18 | . | TGTGCCAGCTCACTCAAATCGAGGGATTTTCCCTACAATGAGCAGTTCTTC | CASSLKSRDFPYNEQFF
. | TRBJ2-7 | TRBV10-3 | . | TGTGCCATCAGTGATCCCGGCGGCCCTAGGGAGCAGTACTTC | CAISDPGGPREQYF
. | TRBJ1-6 | TRBV30 | TRBD1 | TGTGCCTGGAGTGTAGGACAGGTCTACAGAGGGAATTCACCCCTCCACTTT | CAWSVGQVYRGNSPLHF
. | TRBJ2-3 | TRBV10-3 | TRBD2 | TGTGCCATCAGGAGCGGGGGGGGCACAGATACGCAGTATTTT | CAIRSGGGTDTQYF
. | TRBJ2-7 | TRBV2 | TRBD1 | TGTGCCAGCAAGTACCTCAAGGACAGGGACTACGAGCAGTACTTC | CASKYLKDRDYEQYF
. | TRBJ2-3 | TRBV2 | . | TGTGCCAGCAGTGGTGACCCGGGGGACACAGATACGCAGTATTTT | CASSGDPGDTDTQYF
once | TRBJ1-2 | TRBV6-1 | . | TGTGCCAGCAGTGAAGGGGGCAGGTATGGCTACACCTTC | CASSEGGRYGYTF
few | TRBJ1-2 | TRBV6-5 | TRBD1 | TGTGCCAGCAGTAAGAGGACAGGGGGCAGGGAGGGCTACACCTTC | CASSKRTGGREGYTF
. | TRBJ1-2 | TRBV3-1/TRBV3-2 | . | TGTGCCAGCAGCCAAGCAGCGGGCAGCTATGGCTACACCTTC | CASSQAAGSYGYTF
. | TRBJ1-5 | TRBV28 | TRBD1 | TGTGCCAGCAGTTTCCGGCAGGGGGGCAATCAGCCCCAGCATTTT | CASSFRQGGNQPQHF
. | TRBJ1-6 | TRBV5-1 | . | TGCGCCAGCAGCTTGGACAGTCCCACGGGGTCACCCCTCCACTTT | CASSLDSPTGSPLHF
. | TRBJ2-7 | TRBV11-2 | TRBD1 | TGTGCCAGCAGATCAGGGACAGTCCACTCCTACGAGCAGTACTTC | CASRSGTVHSYEQYF
. | TRBJ1-1 | TRBV7-8 | . | TGTGCCAGCAGCCAATGGGGTAGGGGGAATACTGAAGCTTTCTTT | CASSQWGRGNTEAFF
. | TRBJ1-1 | TRBV2 | . | TGTGCCAGCAGTGCGGTTGGGGGGATCACTGAAGCTTTCTTT | CASSAVGGITEAFF
. | TRBJ1-3 | TRBV6-1 | . | TGTGCCAGCAGTGAAGGGGACTGGTCTGGAAACACCATATATTTT | CASSEGDWSGNTIYF
. | TRBJ2-2 | TRBV7-8 | . | TGTGCCAGCAGCCTCGCCGCGGCGGACACCGGGGAGCTGTTTTTT | CASSLAAADTGELFF
. | TRBJ1-5 | TRBV19 | TRBD1 | TGTGCCAGTACCTCGGACAGGCGGCAGCCCCAGCATTTT | CASTSDRRQPQHF
. | TRBJ1-5 | TRBV19 | . | TGTGCCAGTAGTATGATTCTTCGGAGTCAGCCCCAGCATTTT | CASSMILRSQPQHF
. | TRBJ2-2 | TRBV11-2 | . | TGTGCCAGCAGCTCAAGAATTAGCAACACCGGGGAGCTGTTTTTT | CASSSRISNTGELFF
. | TRBJ2-4 | TRBV30 | . | TGTGCCTGGAGTGTACGAGAAGGAATTCCGGGCATTCAGTACTTC | CAWSVREGIPGIQYF
. | TRBJ2-5 | TRBV3-1/TRBV3-2 | . | TGTGCCAGCAGCCCCTCGGACAGCGCCCAAGAGACCCAGTACTTC | CASSPSDSAQETQYF
once | TRBJ1-2 | TRBV6-2/TRBV6-3 | . | TGTGCCAGCAGTCTGCGGGACATCGGGGGGTATGGCTACACCTTC | CASSLRDIGGYGYTF
. | TRBJ2-7 | TRBV10-3 | . | TGTGCCATCAGTGTCTCGACAGGGAGGTACGAGCAGTACTTC | CAISVSTGRYEQYF
once | TRBJ1-5 | TRBV18 | TRBD1 | TGTGCCAGCTCACCGGAGACAGGGAGTATGGGTCAGCCCCAGCATTTT | CASSPETGSMGQPQHF
. | TRBJ2-6 | TRBV28 | TRBD2 | TGTGCCACCAATAGCGGGGGCTCTGGGGCCAACGTCCTGACTTTC | CATNSGGSGANVLTF
once | TRBJ2-3 | TRBV7-8 | . | TGTGCCAGCGGTAGGGGCCAGACAGATACGCAGTATTTT | CASGRGQTDTQYF
once | TRBJ2-3 | TRBV7-3 | . | TGTGCCAGCAGCTCCGCAGGTGGAGATACGCAGTATTTT | CASSSAGGDTQYF
. | TRBJ2-3 | TRBV21-1 | . | TGTGCCAGCAGCAAGGGACAGTTCCTAGTTAGCACAGATACGCAGTATTTT | CASSKGQFLVSTDTQYF
. | TRBJ1-3 | TRBV5-4 | TRBD1 | TGTGCCAGCAGCTTACAGGGGGCTGGAAACACCATATATTTT | CASSLQGAGNTIYF
. | TRBJ2-1 | TRBV28 | TRBD1 | TGTGCCAGCAGTCGTCGGACAGGGTTCAATGAGCAGTTCTTC | CASSRRTGFNEQFF
. | TRBJ1-3 | TRBV4-1 | . | TGCGCCAGCAGCCCAATCGACAGTCTCTCCTCCCTAACGAGAGGAAACACCATATATTTT | CASSPIDSLSSLTRGNTIYF
. | TRBJ2-1 | TRBV5-1 | . | TGCGCCAGCAGTAACCAGGGAAATGAGCAGTTCTTC | CASSNQGNEQFF
. | TRBJ2-7 | TRBV14 | . | TGTGCCAGCAGCCAAGTCCGACGCGGCGAGCAGTACTTC | CASSQVRRGEQYF
. | TRBJ2-5 | TRBV28 | TRBD1 | TGTGCCAGCAGTCTCCGACCCGGGACAGTCCAAGAGACCCAGTACTTC | CASSLRPGTVQETQYF